This TCR beta chain was profiled in a study of cytomegalovirus exposure and HLA in healthy donors. CDR3 size: 18 residues. CDR1 is SGHAT, CDR2 FQNNGV, per germline. The J segment lost 1 base and the V segment lost 0 bases, leaving 11 bases of the junction unmatched. On this clone: The antigen is not known.

PCR was performed using 60 Vbeta and 13 Jbeta primers. TCRdb keeps only in-frame clones here, not all; method: immunoSEQ multiplex PCR. Among 100,000 or so clones, about three quarters were seen once, and the ten largest hold roughly 12%. Study observations and caveats: In vitro confirmation showed three CMV-associated chains to be CMV antigen specific. Common viral pathogens seemed to be connected with several of the most significant clusters, according to a later analysis.

The sequencing sample was made of PBMCs. This chain uses TRBV11-2 with TRBJ1-1; 7 bases are a match to TRBD1. This receptor was obtained from a middle-aged woman in good health and CMV-seropositive. The CDR3 loop is CASSLDRQGAFWNTEAFF. The CDR3 coding sequence is TGTGCCAGCAGCTTAGACCGACAGGGTGCCTTTTGGAACACTGAAGCTTTCTTT.